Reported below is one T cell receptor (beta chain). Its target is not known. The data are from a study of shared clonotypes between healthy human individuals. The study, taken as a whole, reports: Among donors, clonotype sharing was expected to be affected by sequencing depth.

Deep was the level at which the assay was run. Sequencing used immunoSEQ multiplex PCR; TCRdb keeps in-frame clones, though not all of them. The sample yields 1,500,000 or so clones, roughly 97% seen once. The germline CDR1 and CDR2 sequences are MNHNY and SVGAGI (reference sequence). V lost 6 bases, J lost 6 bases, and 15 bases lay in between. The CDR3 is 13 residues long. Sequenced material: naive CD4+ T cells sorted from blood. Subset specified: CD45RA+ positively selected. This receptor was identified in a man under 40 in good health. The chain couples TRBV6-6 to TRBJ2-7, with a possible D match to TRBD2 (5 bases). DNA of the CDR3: TGTGCCAGCAGCATTACTAGAAATCTCGAGCAGTACTTC. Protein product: CASSITRNLEQYF.